The clone carrying this TCR beta chain was observed many times. The use of a sample-barcoded 5' primer and a J-beta primer mix characterized a second PCR of about 7 to 12 cycles. The authors tagged each cDNA molecule using a template-switch adaptor with 12 random nucleotides. TCRdb processed the 5' RACE reads anew with MiXCR; each CDR3 protein has one entry. This table holds roughly 700,000 distinct CDR3 sequences, roughly 32% found once. The sample comes from a study of blood T cells in healthy people across ages. Germline V gene data show CDR1 as SGHRS and CDR2 as YFSETQ. CDR3 size: 16 residues. J gave up 5 bases and V 3 bases, and 11 bases lay outside the gene matches.

This TCR was sampled from a woman of 80 years or more in good health. The V call is TRBV5-1, the J call TRBJ2-3; TRBD1 matches at 8 bases. Source material: blood. The CDR3 here is CASSSYGQGARDTQYF. The CDR3 region has the DNA TGCGCCAGCAGCTCCTATGGGCAGGGGGCGAGAGATACGCAGTATTTT.